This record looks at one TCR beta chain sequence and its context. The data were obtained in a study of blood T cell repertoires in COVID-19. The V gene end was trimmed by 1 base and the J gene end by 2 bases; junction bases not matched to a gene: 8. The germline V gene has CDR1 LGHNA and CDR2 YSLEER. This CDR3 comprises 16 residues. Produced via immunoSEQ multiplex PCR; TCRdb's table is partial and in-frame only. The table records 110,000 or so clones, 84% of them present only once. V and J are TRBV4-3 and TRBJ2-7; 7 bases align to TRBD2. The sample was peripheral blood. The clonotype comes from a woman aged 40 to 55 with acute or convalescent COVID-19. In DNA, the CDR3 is TGCGCCAGCAGCCAAGGGGCCAGCGGGAAGGCCTACGAGCAGTACTTC. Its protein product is CASSQGASGKAYEQYF.